This T cell receptor (beta chain) was retrieved from a study of T cells in Graves' hyperthyroidism and ophthalmopathy. This clonotype was seen at least ten times. V lost 5 bases to trimming and J lost 6 bases; unmatched junction nucleotides: 8. Germline loops: CDR1 MDHEN, CDR2 SYDVKM. The CDR3 consists of 14 residues. Regions amplified from RNA transcripts were the TCR beta CDR3 regions. HTBI primers were used for first-round RT-PCR of the TCR CDR3. TCRdb processed the multiplex PCR reads anew with MiXCR; each CDR3 protein has one entry. This sample has over 250,000 distinct CDR3 sequences, with 25% to 30% found just once.

This chain joins TRBV28 and TRBJ2-7, with 9 bases fitting TRBD1. The clonotype was recovered from a man between 35 and 55 years old with Graves' hyperthyroidism that later progressed to Graves' ophthalmopathy. The sample taken for sequencing was blood. The CDR3 here is CASSPRTGVAEQYF. The CDR3 region has the DNA TGTGCCAGCAGTCCACGGACAGGGGTCGCCGAGCAGTACTTC.